These 2 T cell receptor beta chains were all obtained from the same sample, sequenced in a study of blood T cell repertoires in COVID-19. Generated by immunoSEQ multiplex PCR, the TCRdb table keeps only in-frame clones and is missing some. The repertoire holds some 250,000 clones, with 80% to 90% as singletons. The sample comprised PBMCs or T cells enriched from blood (not recorded which). These receptors were taken from a woman between 50 and 59 years old who had recovered from COVID-19.

This clone was seen just once. The V and J genes are TRBV5-1 and TRBJ2-1, with D perhaps TRBD1 (6 bases). Germline V lookup: CDR1 SGHRS, CDR2 YFSETQ. The length of the CDR3 is 15 residues. Trimming removed 0 bases from V and 2 bases from J, with 9 bases in between. CDR3 in amino acids: CASSLEGTTYNEQFF. CDR3 sequence (DNA): TGCGCCAGCAGCTTGGAGGGGACAACCTACAATGAGCAGTTCTTC.

The gene calls are TRBV19 and TRBJ2-5; TRBD2 matches 12 bases. Losses at the gene ends were 4 bases for V and 1 base for J; bases not matched to a gene: 4. The CDR3 has 16 residues. Germline CDR1 is LNHDA and CDR2 is SQIVND (reference sequence). The CDR3 sequence is CASSRTSGATQETQYF. Here the CDR3 DNA reads TGTGCCAGTAGTAGGACTAGCGGGGCAACCCAAGAGACCCAGTACTTC.